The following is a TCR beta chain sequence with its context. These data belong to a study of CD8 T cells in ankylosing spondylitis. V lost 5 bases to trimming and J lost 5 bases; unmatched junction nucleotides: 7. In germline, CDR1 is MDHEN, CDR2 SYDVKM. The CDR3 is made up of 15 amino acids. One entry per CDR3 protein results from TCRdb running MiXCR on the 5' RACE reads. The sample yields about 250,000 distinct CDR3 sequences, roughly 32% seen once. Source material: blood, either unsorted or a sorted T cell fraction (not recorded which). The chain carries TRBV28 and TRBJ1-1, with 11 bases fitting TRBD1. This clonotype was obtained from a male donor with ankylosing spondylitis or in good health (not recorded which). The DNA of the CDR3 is TGTGCCAGCAGTCGGGCCGGGACAGGGGGGACTGAAGCTTTCTTT. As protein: CASSRAGTGGTEAFF.